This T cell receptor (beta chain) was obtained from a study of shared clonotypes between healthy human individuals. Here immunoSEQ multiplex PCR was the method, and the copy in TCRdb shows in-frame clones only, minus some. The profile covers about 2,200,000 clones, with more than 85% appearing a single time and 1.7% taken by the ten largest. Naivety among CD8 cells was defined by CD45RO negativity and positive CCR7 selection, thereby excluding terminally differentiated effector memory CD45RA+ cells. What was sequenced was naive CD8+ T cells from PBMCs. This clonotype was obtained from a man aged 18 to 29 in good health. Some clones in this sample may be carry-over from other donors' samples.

The CDR3 spells CASSARETVGETQYF. In nucleotides, the CDR3 is TGTGCCAGCAGCGCCAGAGAGACAGTTGGGGAGACCCAGTACTTC. The rearrangement links TRBV7-9 to TRBJ2-5; possible D gene TRBD1, 5 bases. The germline gives CDR1 SEHNR, CDR2 FQNEAQ (reference sequence). The germline V and J ends were trimmed by 5 bases and 5 bases, with 18 bases remaining between them. The CDR3 loop spans 15 amino acids.